This TCR beta chain was identified during a study of glioma-infiltrating T cells after dendritic cell vaccination. The PCR used 60 V beta and 13 J beta primers. TCRdb's copy holds only in-frame clones and misses some; the assay was immunoSEQ multiplex PCR. The repertoire holds 20,000 or so clones, with over 85% as singletons. This clone was detected a few times. The CDR3 sequence is 14 residues long. Germline CDR1 is WNHNN and CDR2 is SYGVQD (reference sequence). Trimming removed 2 bases from V and 6 bases from J; junction bases left unmatched: 3. Documented time point: after dendritic cell vaccination, including at tumor progression/relapse.

The receptor was derived from a human donor with glioblastoma. The starting material was blood, obtained after dendritic cell vaccination. This chain links TRBV10-1 with TRBJ2-1; 8 bases match TRBD2. In DNA, the CDR3 is TGCGCCAGCAGTGAGAGGGGACTAGGCAATGAGCAGTTCTTC. Its translation: CASSERGLGNEQFF.